The 2 T cell receptor beta chains reported below all come from one sample, sequenced in a study of Ad26.COV2.S vaccination and SARS-CoV-2 variants. TCRdb's table, derived via immunoSEQ multiplex PCR, lists solely in-frame clones and lacks some. The sample has approximately 250,000 clones, roughly 89% seen once; the top ten hold approximately 3%. Treatment: 15 to 20 received Ad26.COV2.S at low or high dose, single or two shots; about 5 received placebo; per-sample allocation not given. At day 63 after the first vaccine or placebo injection, samples were drawn. Here the sequenced sample was peripheral blood, taken in a trial of Ad26.COV2.S vaccine versus placebo. The receptors here all came from a person between 18 and 60 years old who received the Ad26.COV2.S COVID-19 vaccine or a placebo.

V and J are TRBV18 and TRBJ2-1; 11 positions match TRBD1. Germline lookup yields CDR1 KGHSH and CDR2 LQKENI. The CDR3 is made up of 18 amino acids. The V segment lost 3 bases and the J segment 6 bases; nucleotides outside the gene matches: 13. The CDR3, as DNA: TGTGCCAGCTCACCCAGGGCGCCAGGGACAGGGGGTTCCAATGAGCAGTTCTTC. Its translation: CASSPRAPGTGGSNEQFF.

This chain connects TRBV5-1 to TRBJ2-5; 12 bases match TRBD1. With V trimmed by 5 bases and J by 3 bases, 14 bases remained unmatched. Germline V CDR1 and CDR2: SGHRS, YFSETQ. The CDR3 extends over 18 amino acids. Written as DNA, the CDR3 is TGCGCCAGCAGAATAAAATCCGGGACAGGGGGCGGGAAAGAGACCCAGTACTTC. Translating it yields CASRIKSGTGGGKETQYF.